Listed below are T cell receptor beta chains from one sample, sequenced in a study of early T cells in non-severe SARS-CoV-2 infection. TCRdb reprocessed the 5' RACE reads with MiXCR, giving one entry per CDR3 protein. Of 40,000 to 50,000 distinct CDR3 sequences listed, roughly 6.6% are singletons. Sequencing was done on a sample of whole blood. The receptors derive from an adult who was a healthcare worker with PCR-confirmed SARS-CoV-2 infection or an uninfected control (not recorded which). Both conserved end residues are part of each CDR3. Each record gives: clone size, V gene, D gene, J gene, CDR3 protein, CDR3 DNA. D genes are given only for firm matches. Some rows have no size entry. The others give once, few or many, or a class for an expanded clone.

clone size: .; V gene: TRBV28; D gene: .; J gene: TRBJ2-7; CDR3 protein: CASSHIYEQYF; CDR3 DNA: TGTGCCAGCAGTCACATCTACGAGCAGTACTTC
clone size: .; V gene: TRBV28; D gene: .; J gene: TRBJ1-2; CDR3 protein: CASRADSHYGYTF; CDR3 DNA: TGTGCCAGCAGAGCTGACAGTCACTATGGCTACACCTTC
clone size: few; V gene: TRBV29-1; D gene: .; J gene: TRBJ2-7; CDR3 protein: CSVDSGVAYEQYF; CDR3 DNA: TGCAGCGTTGACTCAGGGGTAGCGTACGAGCAGTACTTC
clone size: many; V gene: TRBV11-3; D gene: .; J gene: TRBJ2-5; CDR3 protein: CASAGAQETQYF; CDR3 DNA: TGTGCCAGCGCTGGAGCTCAAGAGACCCAGTACTTC
clone size: many; V gene: TRBV5-4; D gene: TRBD2; J gene: TRBJ2-5; CDR3 protein: CASSSQSGRAETQYF; CDR3 DNA: TGTGCCAGCAGCTCCCAATCGGGGAGGGCAGAGACCCAGTACTTC
clone size: .; V gene: TRBV27; D gene: TRBD1; J gene: TRBJ2-1; CDR3 protein: CASSVDRGSYNEQFF; CDR3 DNA: TGTGCCAGCAGTGTCGACAGGGGCTCCTACAATGAGCAGTTCTTC
clone size: many; V gene: TRBV7-6; D gene: .; J gene: TRBJ2-5; CDR3 protein: CASSQQTGSQETQYF; CDR3 DNA: TGTGCCAGCAGCCAACAGACAGGCTCGCAAGAGACCCAGTACTTC
clone size: many; V gene: TRBV19; D gene: TRBD1; J gene: TRBJ2-1; CDR3 protein: CASSISSRGLYNNEQFF; CDR3 DNA: TGTGCCAGTAGTATATCAAGCAGGGGGCTTTACAACAATGAGCAGTTCTTC
clone size: few; V gene: TRBV18; D gene: .; J gene: TRBJ1-1; CDR3 protein: CASSESKRSEAFF; CDR3 DNA: TGTGCCAGCTCAGAGTCCAAACGTTCTGAAGCTTTCTTT
clone size: .; V gene: TRBV6-2/TRBV6-3; D gene: TRBD1; J gene: TRBJ1-2; CDR3 protein: CASSEGTERGYGYTF; CDR3 DNA: TGTGCCAGCAGTGAGGGGACAGAGCGCGGCTATGGCTACACCTTC
clone size: .; V gene: TRBV7-2; D gene: .; J gene: TRBJ1-2; CDR3 protein: CASSLAGSRYGYTF; CDR3 DNA: TGTGCCAGCAGCTTAGCGGGGTCTCGCTATGGCTACACCTTC
clone size: many; V gene: TRBV14; D gene: .; J gene: TRBJ1-5; CDR3 protein: CASSQGGFNQPQHF; CDR3 DNA: TGTGCCAGCAGCCAAGGGGGTTTCAATCAGCCCCAGCATTTT
clone size: few; V gene: TRBV4-1; D gene: .; J gene: TRBJ2-2; CDR3 protein: CASSGWTGELFF; CDR3 DNA: TGCGCCAGCAGCGGGTGGACCGGGGAGCTGTTTTTT
clone size: .; V gene: TRBV6-2/TRBV6-3; D gene: .; J gene: TRBJ2-3; CDR3 protein: CASSQAPGTQYF; CDR3 DNA: TGTGCCAGCAGCCAAGCACCCGGTACGCAGTATTTT
clone size: few; V gene: TRBV5-1; D gene: .; J gene: TRBJ2-5; CDR3 protein: CASSLDAQETQYF; CDR3 DNA: TGCGCCAGCAGCTTGGACGCCCAAGAGACCCAGTACTTC
clone size: few; V gene: TRBV4-1; D gene: .; J gene: TRBJ1-1; CDR3 protein: CASSQATANTEAFF; CDR3 DNA: TGCGCCAGCAGCCAAGCGACCGCGAACACTGAAGCTTTCTTT
clone size: many; V gene: TRBV7-8; D gene: .; J gene: TRBJ1-5; CDR3 protein: CASSLNQPQHF; CDR3 DNA: TGTGCCAGCAGCTTAAACCAGCCCCAGCATTTT
clone size: .; V gene: TRBV5-4; D gene: .; J gene: TRBJ2-1; CDR3 protein: CASSSKAGDSYNEQFF; CDR3 DNA: TGTGCCAGCAGCTCCAAAGCGGGTGATTCCTACAATGAGCAGTTCTTC
clone size: .; V gene: TRBV4-1; D gene: .; J gene: TRBJ1-1; CDR3 protein: CASSVRDGPMNTEAFF; CDR3 DNA: TGCGCCAGCAGCGTCCGGGACGGACCCATGAACACTGAAGCTTTCTTT
clone size: few; V gene: TRBV6-2/TRBV6-3; D gene: .; J gene: TRBJ1-2; CDR3 protein: CASTDPQVSYGYTF; CDR3 DNA: TGTGCCAGCACAGACCCACAGGTTTCCTATGGCTACACCTTC
clone size: many; V gene: TRBV18; D gene: .; J gene: TRBJ2-2; CDR3 protein: CASSPVGPRGTGELFF; CDR3 DNA: TGTGCCAGCTCACCAGTTGGCCCCCGCGGGACCGGGGAGCTGTTTTTT
clone size: few; V gene: TRBV6-5; D gene: TRBD1; J gene: TRBJ1-4; CDR3 protein: CASSSKTGANEKLFF; CDR3 DNA: TGTGCCAGCAGTTCCAAGACAGGGGCAAATGAAAAACTGTTTTTT
clone size: .; V gene: TRBV5-6; D gene: .; J gene: TRBJ2-3; CDR3 protein: CASSLPGFGTDTQYF; CDR3 DNA: TGTGCCAGCAGCTTGCCGGGGTTTGGCACAGATACGCAGTATTTT
clone size: .; V gene: TRBV6-2/TRBV6-3; D gene: TRBD2; J gene: TRBJ2-3; CDR3 protein: CGSSYQTSIGTDTQYF; CDR3 DNA: TGTGGCAGCAGTTACCAGACTAGCATAGGCACAGATACGCAGTATTTT